What follows are 10 T cell receptor beta chains derived from one specimen sequenced in a study of CD4 and CD8 cells across lung adenocarcinoma regions. TCRdb fed the PCR reads into MiXCR, producing one record per CDR3 protein. The repertoire holds 13,000 to 15,000 distinct CDR3 sequences, with approximately 43% as singletons. Sequencing was performed on CD4+ T cells from the center of a lung tumor. Receptor source: a male donor with lung adenocarcinoma. The CD4 and CD8 labels of this study may be unreliable.

This clonotype was counted at least ten times. V and J are TRBV7-2 and TRBJ2-3; the D is unclear. The CDR3 totals 11 residues. V was pared by 4 bases and J by 6 bases, with 5 bases between. CDR1 is SGHTA and CDR2 is FQGNSA in the germline V gene. CDR3: CASSSSDTQYF. CDR3 coding DNA: TGTGCCAGCAGCTCGTCGGATACGCAGTATTTT.

This clonotype was detected only a few times. This chain links TRBV6-2 or TRBV6-3 with TRBJ2-5; TRBD1 agrees at 7 bases. With 4 bases clipped from V and 11 bases from J, the junction kept 7 bases outside the gene matches. The germline gives CDR1 MNHEY, CDR2 SVGEGT. CDR3 size: 12 residues. DNA of the CDR3: TGTGCCAGCAGTTTCGACAGGGTTAAGCAGTACTTC. Its translation: CASSFDRVKQYF.

CDR3 sequence reads: CASSEFGGRSILAKETQYF. Here the CDR3 DNA reads TGTGCCAGCAGTGAATTCGGCGGGAGGTCAATCTTAGCCAAAGAGACCCAGTACTTC. The chain employs TRBV6-1 and TRBJ2-5; 8 nucleotides align to TRBD2. Unmatched junction bases numbered 17, after V lost 2 bases and J lost 3 bases. Germline CDR1 and CDR2: MNHNS and SASEGT. CDR3 length: 19 amino acids.

The chain joins TRBV10-1 to TRBJ2-2, with D possibly being TRBD2 (5 bases). CDR3 size: 12 residues. Looked up from germline, CDR1 is WNHNN and CDR2 is SYGVQD (reference sequence). Deletions cut 2 bases from V and 7 bases from J, with 5 bases between. In nucleotides, the CDR3 is TGCGCCAGCAGTGAGGGAGGCGGGGAGCTGTTTTTT. This codes for CASSEGGGELFF.

This clonotype came up once. The genes are TRBV11-2 and TRBJ2-1, with D possibly matching TRBD2 (6 bases). The length of the CDR3 is 14 residues. Germline assignment: CDR1 SGHAT and CDR2 FQNNGV. V shed 3 bases and J shed 7 bases, with 13 bases lying between them. The CDR3 here is CASSFSTSPNEQFF. The DNA of the CDR3 is TGTGCCAGCAGCTTTAGTACTAGCCCTAATGAGCAGTTCTTC.

As for this clonotype: Sequence at one end of the junction differs from germline and may be a read error. The chain couples TRBV10-3 to TRBJ2-6; D might be TRBD1 (5 bases). CDR3 length equals 15 residues. Germline V gene sequence: CDR1 ENHRY, CDR2 SYGVKD. CDR3 sequence reads: CASSQALTGANVQTF. CDR3 nucleotides: TGTGCCAGCAGTCAGGCACTCACTGGGGCCAACGTCCAGACCTTC.

The rearrangement joins TRBV14 to TRBJ1-2, with 7 positions matching TRBD1. The ends lost 1 base at V and 5 bases at J; junction bases unmatched: 4. The V gene's germline CDR1 is SGHDN and CDR2 FVKESK. The CDR3 has 14 residues. The CDR3 spells CASSQGQGRYGYTF. The CDR3 region has the DNA TGTGCCAGCAGCCAAGGACAGGGACGGTATGGCTACACCTTC.

On this clonotype itself: The junction does not match germline at one end; this may be a read error. The chain uses TRBV27 and TRBJ2-3, with D possibly being TRBD1 (6 bases). Germline V CDR1 and CDR2: MNHEY, SMNVEV (reference sequence). The CDR3 spans 17 residues. The chain's CDR3 is CASSPGRGGSGKDTQYF. The CDR3 bases are TGTGCCAGCAGTCCTGGCCGAGGGGGTTCTGGCAAAGATACCCAGTATTTC.

This clonotype is classed as medium-sized. This chain joins TRBV27 and TRBJ2-6; D perhaps matches TRBD1 (6 bases). Germline CDR1 and CDR2: MNHEY and SMNVEV (reference sequence). V shed 5 bases and J shed 4 bases, with 15 bases lying between them. CDR3 length equals 16 residues. Written as DNA, the CDR3 is TGTGCCAGCAGTCCCAGGGGTTCTGGAGGGGCCAACGTCCTGACTTTC. It encodes CASSPRGSGGANVLTF.

The CDR3 loop is CASSSSNSKNIQYF. In DNA form, the CDR3 reads TGTGCCAGCAGCAGTTCTAATTCCAAAAACATTCAGTACTTC. This chain links TRBV7-2 with TRBJ2-4; D is ambiguous. CDR1 and CDR2 from the germline V gene are SGHTA and FQGNSA. The CDR3 is made up of 14 amino acids. V shed 5 bases and J shed 2 bases, with 10 bases lying between them. Looking up the rest from reference TRBV7-2 and TRBJ2-4 gives the full variable domain: GAGVSQSPSNKVTEKGKDVELRCDPISGHTALYWYRQSLGQGLEFLIYFQGNSAPDKSGLPSDRFSAERTGGSVSTLTIQRTQQEDSAVYLCASSSSNSKNIQYFGAGTRLSVL.